Listed below are T cell receptor beta chains from one sample, sequenced in a study of early T cells in non-severe SARS-CoV-2 infection. One entry per CDR3 protein, called by TCRdb with MiXCR from the 5' RACE reads. The repertoire includes tens of thousands of distinct CDR3 sequences, roughly 10% of them detected once, and 8% to 9% sits in the top ten. Sequencing was done on a sample of whole blood. The receptors come from an adult who was a healthcare worker with PCR-confirmed SARS-CoV-2 infection or an uninfected control (not recorded which). Each CDR3 is given with its conserved first and last residue. The D gene is left open where the match is weak. The size field is filled for only some rows; it gives once, few, many or a size class.

>TRBJ2-1|NA|TRBD1|TRBV29-1
TGCAGCGTTGAGCCCGGGACAGGGGATAATTACAATGAGCAGTTCTTC
CSVEPGTGDNYNEQFF
>TRBJ2-1|NA|NA|TRBV6-5
TGTGCCAGCAGGACAACTGATGAGCAGTTCTTC
CASRTTDEQFF
>TRBJ1-2|NA|TRBD1|TRBV9
TGTGCCAGCAGACTAGCAGGGGGTAAGGATGGCTACACCTTC
CASRLAGGKDGYTF
>TRBJ2-5|NA|TRBD2|TRBV7-8
TGTGCCAGCAGCTCCGAACGACGGACTAGATTCGAGACCCAGTACTTC
CASSSERRTRFETQYF
>TRBJ1-2|NA|TRBD1|TRBV29-1
TGCAGCGTTGATACCGGACAGGGATATGGCTACACCTTC
CSVDTGQGYGYTF
>TRBJ2-1|few|TRBD2|TRBV6-5
TGTGCCAGCAGTGCCCGGGGACTAGCCGCCTACAATGAGCAGTTCTTC
CASSARGLAAYNEQFF
>TRBJ1-1|many|NA|TRBV5-1
TGCGCCAGCAGCTTTGACGGAGGGAACACTGAAGCTTTCTTT
CASSFDGGNTEAFF
>TRBJ2-5|NA|NA|TRBV9
TGTGCCAGCAGCGTATCGGGCAGTCATCCATCAGAGACCCAGTACTTC
CASSVSGSHPSETQYF
>TRBJ1-4|many|TRBD1|TRBV7-9
TGTGCCAGCAGCTCCTCCGGGACAGGGCCCGAAAAACTGTTTTTT
CASSSSGTGPEKLFF
>TRBJ1-1|many|TRBD1|TRBV29-1
TGCAGCGGGGGACAGTTGAACACTGAAGCTTTCTTT
CSGGQLNTEAFF
>TRBJ2-5|many|TRBD1|TRBV27
TGTGCCAGCAGTTTATACGGTCCAGGGGGAGTTCCAGAGACCCAGTACTTC
CASSLYGPGGVPETQYF
>TRBJ2-1|many|NA|TRBV6-2/TRBV6-3
TGTGCCTCCTATACTGGGAGGGGGATGGGCAATGAGCAGTTCTTC
CASYTGRGMGNEQFF
>TRBJ1-4|NA|TRBD1|TRBV18
TGTGCCAGCTCACCATCCTCGGACAGGGGGCGTGAAAAACCGTTTTTT
CASSPSSDRGREKPFF
>TRBJ2-3|many|TRBD2|TRBV4-2
TGTGCCAGCAGCCAAGTGGGGCAGCGGGAGGGAGATACGCAGTATTTT
CASSQVGQREGDTQYF